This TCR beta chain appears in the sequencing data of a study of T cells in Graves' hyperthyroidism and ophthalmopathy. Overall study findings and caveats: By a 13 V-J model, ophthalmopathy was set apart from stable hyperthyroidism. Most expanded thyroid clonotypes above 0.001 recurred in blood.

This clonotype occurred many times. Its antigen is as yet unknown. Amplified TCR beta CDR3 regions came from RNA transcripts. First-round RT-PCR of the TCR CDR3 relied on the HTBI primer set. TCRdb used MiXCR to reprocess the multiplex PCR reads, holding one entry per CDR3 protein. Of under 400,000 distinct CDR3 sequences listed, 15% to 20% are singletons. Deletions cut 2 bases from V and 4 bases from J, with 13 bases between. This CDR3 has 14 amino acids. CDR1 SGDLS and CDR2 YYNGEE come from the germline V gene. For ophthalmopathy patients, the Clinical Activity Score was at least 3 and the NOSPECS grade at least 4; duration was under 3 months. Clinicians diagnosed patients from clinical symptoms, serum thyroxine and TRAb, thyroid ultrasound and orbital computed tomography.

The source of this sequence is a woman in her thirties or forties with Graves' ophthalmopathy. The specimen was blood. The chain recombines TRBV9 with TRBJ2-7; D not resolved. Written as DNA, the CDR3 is TGTGCCAGCAGCGTCGGACCGGTAGGATACGAGCAGTACTTC. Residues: CASSVGPVGYEQYF.